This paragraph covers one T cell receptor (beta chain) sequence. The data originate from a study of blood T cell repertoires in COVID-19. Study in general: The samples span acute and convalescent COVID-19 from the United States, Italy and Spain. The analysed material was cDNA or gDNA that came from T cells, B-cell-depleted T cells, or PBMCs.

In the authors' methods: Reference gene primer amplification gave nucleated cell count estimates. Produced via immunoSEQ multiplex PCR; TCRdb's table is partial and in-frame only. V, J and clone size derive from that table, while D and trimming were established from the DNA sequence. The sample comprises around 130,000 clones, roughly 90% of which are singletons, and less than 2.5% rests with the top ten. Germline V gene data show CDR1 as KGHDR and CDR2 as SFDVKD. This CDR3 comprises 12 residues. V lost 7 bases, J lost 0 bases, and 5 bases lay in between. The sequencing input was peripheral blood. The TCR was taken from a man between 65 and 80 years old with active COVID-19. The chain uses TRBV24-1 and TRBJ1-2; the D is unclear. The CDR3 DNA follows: TGTGCCACCAGCCAGACTAACTATGGCTACACCTTC. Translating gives CATSQTNYGYTF.